A single sample gave rise to the 28 T cell receptor beta chains below, sequenced in a study of CD8 T cells in Susac syndrome. Random hexamers were used to reverse transcribe roughly 0.5 to 1 ug of RNA. In TCRdb, the immunoSEQ multiplex PCR reads were re-called with MiXCR into one record per CDR3 protein. Here the sample spans more than 150,000 distinct CDR3 sequences, approximately 95% being singletons. Sequences were obtained from CD4+ T cells from PBMCs. The receptors stem from a human donor with Susac syndrome.

V gene TRBV20-1 combines with J gene TRBJ2-5; D unclear. The CDR3 runs 13 residues. V lost 3 bases and J lost 1, with 9 bases in between. Germline-derived CDR1 and CDR2 are DFQATT and SNEGSKA (reference sequence). The chain's CDR3 is CSARNSPQETQYF. The CDR3 coding sequence is TGCAGTGCTAGGAACAGTCCCCAAGAGACCCAGTACTTC.

This clonotype was seen just once. The chain links TRBV4-1 to TRBJ1-3; D is uncertain. The V end was cut by 2 bases, the J end by 8 bases, with 16 bases between. Germline loops: CDR1 MGHRA, CDR2 YSYEKL. This CDR3 contains 15 residues. The DNA for the CDR3 is TGCGCCAGCAGCCAACTCGTGATGACCCATGACACCATATATTTT. Encoded protein: CASSQLVMTHDTIYF.

CDR3 nucleotide sequence: TGCGCCAGCAGCCCCGTGAGTAGCGGGGTTCAAGAGACCCAGTACTTC. Protein: CASSPVSSGVQETQYF. V and J are TRBV5-1 and TRBJ2-5, with 8 bases that match TRBD2. Looked up from germline, CDR1 is SGHRS and CDR2 is YFSETQ. The V gene end was trimmed by 4 bases and the J gene end by 2 bases; junction bases not matched to a gene: 10. CDR3 length: 16 residues.

This rearrangement joins TRBV7-9 to TRBJ2-5, with D hard to call. This CDR3 region has 12 residues. The ends were cut back, 1 base at V and 5 bases at J, with 5 bases in the middle. Germline V gene lookup returns CDR1 SEHNR and CDR2 FQNEAQ (reference sequence). CDR3 DNA: TGTGCCAGCAGCTTAGAGTCGGAGACCCAGTACTTC. Translation: CASSLESETQYF.

The CDR3 sequence: CASSLRSSHSYEQYF. CDR3 DNA sequence: TGTGCCAGCAGTCTCAGGTCCTCGCACTCCTACGAGCAGTACTTC. The V gene is TRBV27, the J gene TRBJ2-7; D not certain. Trimming pared 5 bases from V and 0 bases from J, leaving 14 bases between. The CDR3 runs to 15 residues. Per the germline V gene, CDR1 is MNHEY and CDR2 is SMNVEV (reference sequence).

The chain recombines TRBV6-5 with TRBJ2-7, with 10 bases lining up with TRBD1. Germline values: CDR1 MNHEY, CDR2 SVGAGI. The CDR3 has 14 amino acids. Unmatched junction bases numbered 2, after V lost 0 bases and J lost 6 bases. The CDR3 DNA is TGTGCCAGCAGTTACTCCTGGGACAGGGGCGAGCAGTACTTC. This codes for CASSYSWDRGEQYF.

The chain carries TRBV28 and TRBJ2-3, with D possibly TRBD2 on 6 matching bases. The ends were cut back, 3 bases at V and 2 bases at J, with 9 bases in the middle. CDR3 length: 14 residues. Germline V lookup: CDR1 MDHEN, CDR2 SYDVKM. In nucleotides, the CDR3 is TGTGCCAGCAGTTTGGCGGGGACCACAGATACGCAGTATTTT. It encodes CASSLAGTTDTQYF.

The sample holds one count of this clonotype. The chain has TRBV12-3 or TRBV12-4 and TRBJ2-7, with D tentatively TRBD1 (5 bases). V was shortened by 8 bases and J by 4 bases, with 18 bases between the two germline ends. The CDR3 spans 14 residues. CDR3 region: CASGWTRTHYEQYF. The DNA for the CDR3 is TGTGCCAGCGGGTGGACACGTACACATTACGAGCAGTACTTC.

The chain links TRBV7-9 to TRBJ2-1; D is unresolved. CDR3 length equals 15 residues. Germline V gives CDR1 SEHNR, CDR2 FQNEAQ (reference sequence). V was clipped by 7 bases and J by 1 base, with 14 bases between them. Written as DNA, the CDR3 is TGTGCCAGCACTGAAGGTCAATTTTCCTACAATGAGCAGTTCTTC. Its translation: CASTEGQFSYNEQFF.

The chain joins TRBV7-3 to TRBJ2-3; 7 bases are a match to TRBD2. After removal of 5 bases from V and 2 bases from J, the junction contained 7 bases not matched to a gene. This CDR3 has 15 amino acids. Germline V gene sequence: CDR1 SGHTA, CDR2 FQGTGA. CDR3 bases: TGTGCCAGCAGCCCATTGGGGGGGGACACAGATACGCAGTATTTT. Protein sequence: CASSPLGGDTDTQYF.

The chain recombines TRBV9 with TRBJ2-3; maybe TRBD1 (6 bases). Germline V lookup: CDR1 SGDLS, CDR2 YYNGEE. The CDR3 runs to 14 residues. Trimming shortened V by 3 bases and J by 5 bases, and 13 bases separated the two germline ends. The CDR3 DNA reads as TGTGCCAGCAGCGATTACAGGGTAGGAGATACGCAGTATTTT. This gives the protein CASSDYRVGDTQYF. Full variable domain (missing parts from reference TRBV9 and TRBJ2-3): DSGVTQTPKHLITATGQRVTLRCSPRSGDLSVYWYQQSLDQGLQFLIQYYNGEERAKGNILERFSAQQFPDLHSELNLSSLELGDSALYFCASSDYRVGDTQYFGPGTRLTVL.

This clonotype was recorded only once. The J gene is TRBJ1-4, the V gene TRBV29-1, with unresolved D. In germline, CDR1 is SQVTM, CDR2 ANQGSEA. The CDR3 is made up of 14 amino acids. Trimming left V 7 bases short and J 0 bases short, with 12 bases between. The CDR3 DNA reads as TGCAGCGCCGGTGACACCTCAACTAATGAAAAACTGTTTTTT. Translated, it gives CSAGDTSTNEKLFF.

The chain joins TRBV14 to TRBJ1-2; a weak D match, TRBD1 (6 bases). Germline CDR1 and CDR2: SGHDN and FVKESK. V lost 0 bases to trimming and J lost 4 bases, with 9 bases between them. The CDR3 runs to 14 residues. CDR3 coding DNA: TGTGCCAGCAGCCAAGATTCCAGGGGCTATGGCTACACCTTC. Protein sequence: CASSQDSRGYGYTF.

This clonotype was recorded once. The chain joins TRBV20-1 to TRBJ2-5; TRBD2 matches at 7 bases. The CDR3 consists of 15 residues. The V gene end was trimmed by 5 bases and the J gene end by 2 bases; junction bases not matched to a gene: 11. Per germline, CDR1 DFQATT and CDR2 SNEGSKA (reference sequence). The DNA for the CDR3 is TGCAGTGCTTTGCGAAGGGGAGGGGAACAAGAGACCCAGTACTTC. Translation: CSALRRGGEQETQYF.

CDR3 nucleotides: TGTGCCAGCAAAACTAGCGACTCCTACAATGAGCAGTTCTTC. It yields the protein CASKTSDSYNEQFF. The chain links TRBV2 to TRBJ2-1; TRBD2 matches 7 bases. Trimming at V came to 7 bases and at J to 0 bases, leaving 3 bases not matched to a gene. Germline CDR1 reads SNHLY; CDR2 reads FYNNEI. The CDR3 sequence is 14 residues long. Looking up the rest from reference TRBV2 and TRBJ2-1 gives the full variable domain: EPEVTQTPSHQVTQMGQEVILRCVPISNHLYFYWYRQILGQKVEFLVSFYNNEISEKSEIFDDQFSVERPDGSNFTLKIRSTKLEDSAMYFCASKTSDSYNEQFFGPGTRLTVL.

The chain recombines TRBV20-1 with TRBJ2-3, with TRBD1 matching 7 bases. With 2 bases clipped from V and 6 bases from J, the junction kept 14 bases outside the gene matches. The CDR3 has 16 amino acids. Germline V lookup: CDR1 DFQATT, CDR2 SNEGSKA (reference sequence). CDR3 bases: TGCAGTGCTAGATTTGCCCAGGGGGTCGGTGGGGATACGCAGTATTTT. It encodes CSARFAQGVGGDTQYF.

The chain combines TRBV29-1 with TRBJ1-1; unclear D gene. Germline V gene sequence: CDR1 SQVTM, CDR2 ANQGSEA. Trimming took 4 bases from V and 3 from J, leaving 12 bases between them. The CDR3 extends over 13 amino acids. CDR3 bases: TGCAGCGTTGGGGAGGGTATCCACACTGAAGCTTTCTTT. Translated: CSVGEGIHTEAFF.

This clonotype was picked up one time. This sequence joins TRBV3-1 and TRBJ2-5; TRBD2 aligns across 7 bases. J was trimmed by 5 bases and V by 4 bases; bases with no gene match: 10. CDR3 length equals 15 residues. The germline gives CDR1 LGHDT, CDR2 YNNKEL (reference sequence). CDR3 protein: CASSRERGLLETQYF. In DNA form, the CDR3 reads TGTGCCAGCAGCCGAGAGCGGGGCCTACTTGAGACCCAGTACTTC.

This clonotype was counted once. The J gene is TRBJ2-5, the V gene TRBV5-6; maybe TRBD1 (6 bases). V lost 2 bases and J 3 bases, leaving 11 bases between the germline ends. Germline CDR1 SGHDT, CDR2 YYEEEE. The CDR3 is 14 amino acids. CDR3 sequence: CASSFRDTEETQYF. In nucleotides, the CDR3 is TGTGCCAGCAGCTTCCGGGACACGGAAGAGACCCAGTACTTC.

The genes are TRBV6-1 and TRBJ2-3; D possibly uses TRBD1 or TRBD2 (5 bases each). Per the germline V gene, CDR1 is MNHNS and CDR2 is SASEGT. The V end lost 8 bases, the J end lost 6 bases, and 12 bases lay between the germline ends. The CDR3 contains 12 residues. The CDR3 DNA reads TGTGCCAGCGGCAGGGTAGCGGATACGCAGTATTTT. Residues: CASGRVADTQYF.

The rearrangement joins TRBV29-1 to TRBJ2-7; D could derive from TRBD1 or TRBD2 (5 bases each). This CDR3 region has 14 residues. Deletions cut 4 bases from V and 7 bases from J, with 20 bases between. The V gene's germline CDR1 is SQVTM and CDR2 ANQGSEA. CDR3 DNA: TGCAGCGTTGTTTCGACAGTCAGGTCGGGGGAGCAGTACTTC. Translated, it gives CSVVSTVRSGEQYF.

The V call is TRBV5-4, the J call TRBJ2-5; D is possibly TRBD1 (8 bases). Between the trimmed V and J ends, which lost 4 bases and 5 bases, there was a span of 15 bases. CDR1 is SGHNT, CDR2 YYREEE, per germline (reference sequence). This CDR3 has 14 residues. The CDR3 protein is CASSIYRGGETQYF. For the CDR3, the DNA is TGTGCCAGCAGCATATACAGGGGGGGGGAGACCCAGTACTTC. The variable domain in full, completed from reference TRBV5-4 and TRBJ2-5, reads ETGVTQSPTHLIKTRGQQVTLRCSSQSGHNTVSWYQQALGQGPQFIFQYYREEENGRGNFPPRFSGLQFPNYSSELNVNALELDDSALYLCASSIYRGGETQYFGPGTRLLVL.

The J gene is TRBJ1-6, the V gene TRBV9; D remains unclear. Trimming cost V 0 bases and J 6 bases, with 10 bases left between them. Germline CDR1 SGDLS, CDR2 YYNGEE. There are 15 residues in the CDR3. The CDR3: CASSVDGRPNSPLHF. The CDR3 nucleotides are TGTGCCAGCAGCGTAGATGGCCGCCCTAATTCACCCCTCCACTTT.

This clonotype was counted a single time. The genes are TRBV5-1 and TRBJ2-7; possibly TRBD1 for D (6 bases). The V and J ends lost 4 bases and 6 bases respectively, with 17 bases between them. Germline assignment: CDR1 SGHRS and CDR2 YFSETQ. The CDR3 consists of 14 residues. DNA of the CDR3: TGCGCCAGCAGCCGAAGGGACAACTTGGCCGAGCAGTACTTC. It translates to CASSRRDNLAEQYF.

The V and J genes are TRBV12-3 or TRBV12-4 and TRBJ2-7; TRBD1 matches at 9 bases. The V gene end was trimmed by 4 bases and the J gene end by 7 bases; junction bases not matched to a gene: 8. This CDR3 spans 14 amino acids. As DNA, the CDR3 is TGTGCCAGCAGTTCGGACAGGGGATCCCCGGAGCAGTACTTC. Translating it yields CASSSDRGSPEQYF.

This chain uses TRBV20-1 with TRBJ2-3; 15 nucleotides align to TRBD2. Germline-derived CDR1 and CDR2 are DFQATT and SNEGSKA (reference sequence). Trimming removed 6 bases from V and 6 bases from J; junction bases left unmatched: 4. The CDR3 is 14 amino acids. DNA of the CDR3: TGCAGTGCGACCGGGACTAGCGGGGGGGATACGCAGTATTTT. Amino acid sequence: CSATGTSGGDTQYF.

This chain joins TRBV9 and TRBJ1-2; 8 positions agree with TRBD1. The CDR3 sequence is 14 residues long. The V gene's germline CDR1 is SGDLS and CDR2 YYNGEE. The V segment lost 2 bases and the J segment 3 bases; nucleotides outside the gene matches: 3. The CDR3 is CASSVATGDYGYTF. The CDR3 nucleotides read TGTGCCAGCAGCGTGGCGACAGGGGACTATGGCTACACCTTC.

The chain carries TRBV27 and TRBJ1-5; 7 positions match TRBD1. CDR3 length: 14 residues. V lost 6 bases and J lost 12; bases outside the gene matches: 14. The V gene's germline CDR1 is MNHEY and CDR2 SMNVEV (reference sequence). CDR3 loop: CASSRGDKIALQHF. CDR3 coding DNA: TGTGCCAGCAGCAGGGGGGACAAAATCGCGCTCCAGCATTTT.